This T cell receptor (beta chain) was recorded in a study of T cell repertoires in cytomegalovirus infection. Across the whole study: An indication of both CMV infection and matching HLA type came from public TCR beta signatures.

TCRdb fed the reads into MiXCR, producing one record per CDR3 protein. The sample has approximately 140,000 distinct CDR3 sequences, more than 20% seen once. Overall study results and limits: HLA-C-restricted, CMV-specific TCR beta clonotypes were dominant ex vivo. Public TCR beta family frequency separated CMV-and-HLA carriers, including in an independent cohort.

The table lists this clonotype with many counts. The antigen is not known. The CDR3 sequence is 14 residues long. Per germline, CDR1 SGHVS and CDR2 FQNEAQ. The V end was cut by 0 bases, the J end by 7 bases, with 10 bases between. Sample: PBMCs, sequenced either directly or after in vitro stimulation (not recorded which). The TCR was taken from a human donor in good health (CMV status not recorded). Some clones in this sample may be carry-over from other donors' samples. This chain links TRBV7-8 with TRBJ2-1; D remains unclear. CDR3 sequence (DNA): TGTGCCAGCAGCTTAGCGTCATACTCGAATGAGCAGTTCTTC. Translation: CASSLASYSNEQFF.